This T cell receptor beta chain is drawn from a study of blood T cell repertoires in COVID-19. Background on the study: Samples representing acute and convalescent COVID-19 were sourced from the United States, Italy and Spain. In each case, the material was cDNA or gDNA derived from T cells, B-cell-depleted T cells, or PBMCs.

CDR3 length: 12 amino acids. Losses at the gene ends were 1 base for V and 10 bases for J; bases not matched to a gene: 4. The germline CDR1 and CDR2 sequences are GTSNPN and SVGIG (reference sequence). Methods used by the authors: Scientists estimated how many nucleated cells there were by amplifying reference gene primers. Some clones are missing from TCRdb's copy, which holds only in-frame ones; the method was immunoSEQ multiplex PCR. V and J calls and clone size follow that table, whereas D and trimming were derived from the DNA. The repertoire includes about 200,000 clones, roughly 81% of them detected once, and about 5% sits in the top ten.

V usage is TRBV30 and J usage is TRBJ2-7; 10 positions match TRBD2. The sample comprised peripheral blood. The receptor's source is a woman of 80 years or more with acute or convalescent COVID-19. CDR3 protein: CAWSEASGSQYF. The CDR3 DNA reads as TGTGCCTGGAGTGAGGCTAGCGGGAGTCAGTACTTC.